This T cell receptor (beta chain) was captured in a study of blood T cell repertoires in COVID-19. In the study overall: Acute and convalescent COVID-19 samples came from the United States, Italy and Spain.

The CDR3 is made up of 15 amino acids. Trimming left V 6 bases short and J 13 bases short, with 22 bases between. Germline CDR1 is SNHLY and CDR2 is FYNNEI. This clone was observed a handful of times. As originally analysed: Scientists estimated how many nucleated cells there were by amplifying reference gene primers. Produced via immunoSEQ multiplex PCR; TCRdb's table is partial and in-frame only. That table furnishes V, J and clone size, whereas the DNA furnished D and trimming. The profile shows approximately 500,000 clones, about 88% of them singletons. Input material: peripheral blood. The receptor's source is a woman in her forties or fifties with COVID-19, enrolled during active disease. The J gene is TRBJ1-6, the V gene TRBV2; tentative D call: TRBD1 (5 bases). The CDR3 nucleotides read TGTGCCAGCAGCACTGACAGTACGGATGTGGCGCCCCTCCACTTT. It specifies CASSTDSTDVAPLHF.